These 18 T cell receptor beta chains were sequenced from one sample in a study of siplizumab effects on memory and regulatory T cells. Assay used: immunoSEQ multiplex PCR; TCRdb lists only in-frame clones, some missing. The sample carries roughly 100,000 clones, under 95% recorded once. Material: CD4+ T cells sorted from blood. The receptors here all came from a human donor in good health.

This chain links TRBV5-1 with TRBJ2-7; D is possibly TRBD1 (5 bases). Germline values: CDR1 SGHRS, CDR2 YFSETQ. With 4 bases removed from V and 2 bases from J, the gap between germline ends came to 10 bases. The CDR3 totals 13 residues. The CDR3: CASSVDITYEQYF. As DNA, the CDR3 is TGCGCCAGCAGCGTGGACATTACCTACGAGCAGTACTTC.

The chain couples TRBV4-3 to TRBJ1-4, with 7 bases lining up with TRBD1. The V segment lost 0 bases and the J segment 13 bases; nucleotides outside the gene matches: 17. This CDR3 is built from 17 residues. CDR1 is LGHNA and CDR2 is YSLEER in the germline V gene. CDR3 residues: CASSQDQNRGGLGGLFF. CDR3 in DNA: TGCGCCAGCAGCCAAGACCAGAACAGGGGAGGGTTAGGGGGACTGTTTTTT.

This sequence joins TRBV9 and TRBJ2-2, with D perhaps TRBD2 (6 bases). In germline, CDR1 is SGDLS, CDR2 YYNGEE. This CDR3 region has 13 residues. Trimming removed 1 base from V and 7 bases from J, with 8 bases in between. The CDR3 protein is CASSVRAGGELFF. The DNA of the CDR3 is TGTGCCAGCAGCGTAAGAGCGGGCGGGGAGCTGTTTTTT.

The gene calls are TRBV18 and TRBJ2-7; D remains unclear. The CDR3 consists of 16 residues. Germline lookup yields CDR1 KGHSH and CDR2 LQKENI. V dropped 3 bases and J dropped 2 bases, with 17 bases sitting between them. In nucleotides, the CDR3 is TGTGCCAGCTCACCGGGGTTACAAACTCCTCCCTACGAGCAGTACTTC. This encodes CASSPGLQTPPYEQYF.

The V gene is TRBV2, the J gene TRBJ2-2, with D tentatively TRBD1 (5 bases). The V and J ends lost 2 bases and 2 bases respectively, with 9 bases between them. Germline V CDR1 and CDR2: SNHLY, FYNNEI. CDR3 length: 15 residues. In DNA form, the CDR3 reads TGTGCCAGCAGTGAAAGGCAGGGTAACACCGGGGAGCTGTTTTTT. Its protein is CASSERQGNTGELFF.

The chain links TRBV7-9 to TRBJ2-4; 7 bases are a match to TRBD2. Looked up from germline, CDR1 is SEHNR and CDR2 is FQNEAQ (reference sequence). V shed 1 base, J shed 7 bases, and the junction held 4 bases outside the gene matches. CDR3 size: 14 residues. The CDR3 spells CASSLGGGRNIQYF. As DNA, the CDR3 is TGTGCCAGCAGCTTAGGGGGAGGGAGGAACATTCAGTACTTC.

CDR3 region: CAWRTRDFKGYEQYF. For the CDR3, the DNA is TGTGCCTGGAGGACCAGGGACTTTAAAGGCTACGAGCAGTACTTC. The genes are TRBV30 and TRBJ2-7; possibly TRBD2 for D (6 bases). Trimming took 3 bases from V and 3 from J, leaving 18 bases between them. The CDR3 length is 15 residues. The germline gives CDR1 GTSNPN, CDR2 SVGIG (reference sequence).

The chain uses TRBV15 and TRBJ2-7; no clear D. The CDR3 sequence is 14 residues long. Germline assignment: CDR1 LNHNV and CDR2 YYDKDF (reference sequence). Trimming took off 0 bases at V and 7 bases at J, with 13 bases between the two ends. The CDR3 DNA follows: TGTGCCACCAGCAGAGATGCCCCCACCTTGGAGCAGTACTTC. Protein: CATSRDAPTLEQYF.

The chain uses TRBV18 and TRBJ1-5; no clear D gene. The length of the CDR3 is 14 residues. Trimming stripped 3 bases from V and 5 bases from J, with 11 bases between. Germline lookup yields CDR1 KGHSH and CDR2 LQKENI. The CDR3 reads CASSPEVADQPQHF. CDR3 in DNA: TGTGCCAGCTCACCCGAGGTGGCGGATCAGCCCCAGCATTTT.

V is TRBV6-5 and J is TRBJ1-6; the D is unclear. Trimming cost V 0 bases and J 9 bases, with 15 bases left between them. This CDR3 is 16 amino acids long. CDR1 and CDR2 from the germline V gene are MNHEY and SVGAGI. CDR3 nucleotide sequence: TGTGCCAGCAGTTACTCGAGTGGCATTTGGGGTTCACCCCTCCACTTT. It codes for CASSYSSGIWGSPLHF.

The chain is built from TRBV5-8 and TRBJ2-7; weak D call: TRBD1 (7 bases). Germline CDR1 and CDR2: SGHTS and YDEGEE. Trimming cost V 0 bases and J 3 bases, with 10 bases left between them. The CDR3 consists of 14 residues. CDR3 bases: TGTGCCAGCAGCTTGGGACAGGGACTCTACGAGCAGTACTTC. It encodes CASSLGQGLYEQYF. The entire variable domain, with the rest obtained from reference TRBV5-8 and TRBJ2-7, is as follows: EAGVTQSPTHLIKTRGQQATLRCSPISGHTSVYWYQQALGLGLQFLLWYDEGEERNRGNFPPRFSGRQFPNYSSELNVNALELEDSALYLCASSLGQGLYEQYFGPGTRLTVT.

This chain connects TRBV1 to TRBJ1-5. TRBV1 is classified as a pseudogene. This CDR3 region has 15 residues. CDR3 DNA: TGCACCAGCAGCCAACCCCCCGGGAGCAATCAGCCCCAGCATTTT. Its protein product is CTSSQPPGSNQPQHF.

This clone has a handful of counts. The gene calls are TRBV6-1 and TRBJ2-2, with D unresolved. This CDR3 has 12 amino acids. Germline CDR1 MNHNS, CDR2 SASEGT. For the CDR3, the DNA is TGTGCAGTGGAATCGAACACCGGGGAGCTGTTTTTT. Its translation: CAVESNTGELFF.

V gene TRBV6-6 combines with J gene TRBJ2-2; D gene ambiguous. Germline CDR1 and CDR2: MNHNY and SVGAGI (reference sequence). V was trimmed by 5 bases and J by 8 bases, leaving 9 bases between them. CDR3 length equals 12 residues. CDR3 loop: CASSLRVGELFF. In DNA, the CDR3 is TGTGCCAGCAGTCTCCGGGTTGGGGAGCTGTTTTTT.

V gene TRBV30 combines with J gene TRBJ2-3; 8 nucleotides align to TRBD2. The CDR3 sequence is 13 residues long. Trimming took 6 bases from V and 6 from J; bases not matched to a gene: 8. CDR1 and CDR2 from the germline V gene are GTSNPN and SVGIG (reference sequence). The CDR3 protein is CACARGGRDTQYF. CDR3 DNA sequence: TGTGCCTGTGCACGGGGGGGCAGGGATACGCAGTATTTT.

Here the CDR3 DNA reads TGTGCCAGCAGTGGGGGGGTTGGCGGCTACGAGCAGTACTTC. Translating gives CASSGGVGGYEQYF. The V gene is TRBV2, the J gene TRBJ2-7; tentative D call: TRBD2 (6 bases). The CDR3 is 14 residues long. The germline V gene encodes CDR1 SNHLY and CDR2 FYNNEI. V lost 4 bases and J 3 bases, leaving 13 bases between the germline ends.

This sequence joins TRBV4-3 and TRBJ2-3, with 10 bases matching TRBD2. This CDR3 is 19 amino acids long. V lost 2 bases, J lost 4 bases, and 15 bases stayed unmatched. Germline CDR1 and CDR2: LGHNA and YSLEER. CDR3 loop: CASSQRGFLAGGSADTQYF. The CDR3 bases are TGCGCCAGCAGCCAAAGAGGGTTTTTAGCGGGAGGAAGCGCAGATACGCAGTATTTT.

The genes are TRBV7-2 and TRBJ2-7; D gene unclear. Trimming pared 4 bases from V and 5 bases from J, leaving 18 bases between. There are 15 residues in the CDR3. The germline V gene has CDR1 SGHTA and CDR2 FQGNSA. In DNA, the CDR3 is TGTGCCAGCAGCTCCCCGGGCTACCGCCAGGACGAGCAGTACTTC. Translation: CASSSPGYRQDEQYF.